This TCR beta chain was obtained from a study of CD8+ T cells in alopecia areata. General study points: Affected scalp, especially in alopecia totalis/universalis, had a higher clonality than normal scalp did.

Treatment indicated: oral pan-JAK inhibitor, 5-10 mg twice daily. RNA, once extracted, was reverse transcribed into cDNA for use as the sequencing template. Libraries were prepared by immunoSEQ multiplex PCR; TCRdb keeps only in-frame clonotypes and omits some of them. The data hold 150,000 or so clones, with 54% observed a single time. This clone was recorded a few times. Antigen: not known. CDR1 GTSNPN and CDR2 SVGIG come from the germline V gene (reference sequence). The CDR3 has 11 residues. With 3 bases removed from V and 15 bases from J, the gap between germline ends came to 12 bases. The sequenced sample was CD8+ T cells sorted from blood, obtained at week 4, from a patient treated with tofacitinib. This sequence originates from a human donor with alopecia areata. V is TRBV30 and J is TRBJ1-6; D is unresolved. The CDR3 reads CAWRARPGLHF. The DNA for the CDR3 is TGTGCCTGGAGGGCTCGACCCGGCCTCCACTTT.